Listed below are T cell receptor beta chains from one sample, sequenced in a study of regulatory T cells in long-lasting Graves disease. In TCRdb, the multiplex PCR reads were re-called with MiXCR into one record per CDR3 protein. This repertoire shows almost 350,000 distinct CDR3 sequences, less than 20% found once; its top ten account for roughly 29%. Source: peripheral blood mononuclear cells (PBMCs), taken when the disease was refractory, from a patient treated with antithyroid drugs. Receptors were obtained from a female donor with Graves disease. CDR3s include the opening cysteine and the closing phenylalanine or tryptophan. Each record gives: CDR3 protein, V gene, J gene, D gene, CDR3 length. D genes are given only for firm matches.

CASSPHPDTMNTEAFF	TRBV4-3	TRBJ1-1	.	16
CASSLISDNSPLHF	TRBV19	TRBJ1-6	.	14
CASSLRGGEYEQYF	TRBV7-4	TRBJ2-7	.	14
CASSWTLGGFYQETQYF	TRBV25-1	TRBJ2-5	.	17
CASSRRDRESEQYF	TRBV7-9	TRBJ2-7	TRBD1	14
CASKIGAVGSPLHF	TRBV28	TRBJ1-6	.	14
CASDWDGEHEQYF	TRBV6-1	TRBJ2-7	.	13
CALPKQGPYEQYF	TRBV6-1	TRBJ2-7	.	13
CASSPELRGVYYGYTF	TRBV27	TRBJ1-2	.	16
CASREAFF	TRBV2	TRBJ1-1	.	8
CASSLGTGANSPLHF	TRBV27	TRBJ1-6	TRBD1	15
CASSERAFGNQPQHF	TRBV2	TRBJ1-5	.	15
CASSLGERHNEQFF	TRBV7-2	TRBJ2-1	.	14
CSARGGARGYQETQYF	TRBV20-1	TRBJ2-5	TRBD2	16
CASRNMAGLATNTIYF	TRBV7-9	TRBJ1-3	.	16
CSARGTGHGYTF	TRBV20-1	TRBJ1-2	TRBD1	12
CASSRPGLALRETQYF	TRBV12-3/TRBV12-4	TRBJ2-5	TRBD2	16
CASRADTSSYNEQFF	TRBV5-1	TRBJ2-1	.	15
CASLPQGYNEQFF	TRBV12-3/TRBV12-4	TRBJ2-1	.	13
CASSKRQGDYGYTF	TRBV19	TRBJ1-2	TRBD1	14
CASSLERGRSYEQYF	TRBV5-6	TRBJ2-7	.	15
CASSAIRGREAYEQYF	TRBV11-2	TRBJ2-7	.	16
CASSLDQGWNTGELFF	TRBV7-9	TRBJ2-2	.	16
CASSRDRAAWEGYTF	TRBV13	TRBJ1-2	TRBD1	15
CASSFHGEYNEQFF	TRBV12-3/TRBV12-4	TRBJ2-1	.	14
CASSQGARTGELFF	TRBV12-3/TRBV12-4	TRBJ2-2	TRBD1	14
CASSEGPYTGELFF	TRBV2	TRBJ2-2	.	14
CASSGTRDRHFNYGYTF	TRBV25-1	TRBJ1-2	.	17
CASSLVFGGINQPQHF	TRBV7-2	TRBJ1-5	.	16
CASSNTHGPKHF	TRBV7-9	TRBJ1-5	.	12
CATLGGMTGTEAFF	TRBV19	TRBJ1-1	.	14
CASSFAASHEQYF	TRBV27	TRBJ2-7	.	13
CASSSSSSDHEQYF	TRBV5-1	TRBJ2-7	.	14
CSARDSGYEQYF	TRBV20-1	TRBJ2-7	.	12
CASSLAGGAPYEQYF	TRBV7-2	TRBJ2-7	TRBD2	15
CASSLGGWDRLMKTQYF	TRBV5-1	TRBJ2-5	TRBD1	17
CSVARGATYEQFF	TRBV29-1	TRBJ2-1	.	13
CASSGSGGVGETQYF	TRBV6-1	TRBJ2-5	TRBD2	15
CASSGSPNYGYTF	TRBV6-1	TRBJ1-2	.	13
CASSLGRADGYTF	TRBV5-1	TRBJ1-2	.	13
CASSVNTGGGEKLFF	TRBV9	TRBJ1-4	TRBD1	15
CASSLGLQGVTGEQYF	TRBV13	TRBJ2-7	TRBD1	16
CASSNGLAGSNEQFF	TRBV9	TRBJ2-1	TRBD2	15
CASSSRTEGGVAKNIQYF	TRBV6-1	TRBJ2-4	.	18
CASSFSTSNTGELFF	TRBV28	TRBJ2-2	.	15
CASSAGTSGYNEQFF	TRBV27	TRBJ2-1	TRBD2	15